This T cell receptor beta chain was obtained from a study of shared clonotypes between healthy human individuals. A note on this clone: Its antigen is as yet unknown.

Study processing details: Junction-only immunoSEQ sequences carried no quality scores, so filtering differed. TCRdb keeps only in-frame clones here, not all; method: immunoSEQ multiplex PCR. Clone size and the V and J calls come from that table; the DNA yielded D and trimming. The sample has some 2,100,000 clones; 95% are singletons. J was trimmed by 4 bases and V by 4 bases; bases with no gene match: 4. Germline CDR1 is SNHLY and CDR2 is FYNNEI. The CDR3 consists of 14 residues. Study findings and constraints: Collection of samples was limited to blood; tissue repertoires likely differ. Rarefaction gave evidence that sorted-subset sequencing remained incomplete despite large depth.

The sequenced sample consisted of naive CD4+ T cells sorted from blood. Subset here: CD45RA+ positively selected. This TCR came from a man younger than 30 in good health. The chain joins TRBV2 to TRBJ2-5; 9 bases map to TRBD2. The chain's CDR3 is CASSVRGGGETQYF. CDR3 sequence (DNA): TGTGCCAGCAGTGTGCGGGGGGGCGGAGAGACCCAGTACTTC.